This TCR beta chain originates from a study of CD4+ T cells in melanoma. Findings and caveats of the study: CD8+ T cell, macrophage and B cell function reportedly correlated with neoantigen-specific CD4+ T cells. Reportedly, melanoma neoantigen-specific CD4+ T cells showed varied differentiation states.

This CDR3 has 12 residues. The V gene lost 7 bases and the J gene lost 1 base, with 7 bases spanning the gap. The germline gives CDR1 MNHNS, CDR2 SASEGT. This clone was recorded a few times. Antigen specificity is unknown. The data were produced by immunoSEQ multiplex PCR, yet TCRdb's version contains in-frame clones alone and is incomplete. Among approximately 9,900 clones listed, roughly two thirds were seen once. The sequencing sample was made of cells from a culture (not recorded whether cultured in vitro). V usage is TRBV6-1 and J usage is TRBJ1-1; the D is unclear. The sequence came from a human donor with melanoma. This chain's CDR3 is CASTIGNTEAFF. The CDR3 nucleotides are TGTGCCAGCACTATCGGGAACACTGAAGCTTTCTTT.